The 12 T cell receptor beta chains below all came from one sample that was sequenced in a study of blood T cell repertoires in COVID-19. Clones were read by immunoSEQ multiplex PCR, and TCRdb kept only the in-frame ones, dropping some. The table records roughly 50,000 clones, 87% of them present only once. The sample was peripheral blood. These TCRs come from a human donor with active COVID-19. The donor label of this sample is uncertain.

The chain uses TRBV27 and TRBJ2-1, with D possibly being TRBD2 (7 bases). V was trimmed by 6 bases and J by 8 bases, leaving 20 bases between them. Germline CDR1 is MNHEY and CDR2 is SMNVEV (reference sequence). The CDR3 runs 15 residues. The CDR3 spells CASSRLGGHWYEQFF. The CDR3 region has the DNA TGTGCCAGCAGCCGTCTCGGGGGGCACTGGTATGAGCAGTTCTTC.

The gene calls are TRBV6-4 and TRBJ1-2; tentatively, D is TRBD1 (5 bases). The CDR3 is made up of 17 amino acids. V was pared by 6 bases and J by 6 bases, with 26 bases between. CDR1 and CDR2 from the germline V gene are MRHNA and SNTAGT. The CDR3 bases are TGTGCCAGCAGACTATTTGATCCGGGACTCCGGGGGGATGGCTACACCTTC. Its translation is CASRLFDPGLRGDGYTF.

In DNA, the CDR3 is TGCGCCAGCCGCGCTAAGCTAGGGGGCGCGCAGACCCAGTACTTC. It yields the protein CASRAKLGGAQTQYF. The rearrangement links TRBV5-1 to TRBJ2-5; 7 bases are shared with TRBD1. CDR3 length: 15 amino acids. Trimming took 7 bases from V and 6 from J; bases not matched to a gene: 15. CDR1 SGHRS and CDR2 YFSETQ come from the germline V gene.

This sequence joins TRBV2 and TRBJ2-7, with a possible D match to TRBD2 (5 bases). This CDR3 spans 14 amino acids. Germline V gene data show CDR1 as SNHLY and CDR2 as FYNNEI. V gave up 8 bases and J gave up 3 bases, with 17 bases separating them. CDR3 bases: TGTGCCAGCTTGAGGGCGTTAGGGCTCTACGAGCAGTACTTC. It encodes CASLRALGLYEQYF.

This sequence joins TRBV6-5 and TRBJ1-3; D remains unclear. Germline-derived CDR1 and CDR2 are MNHEY and SVGAGI. The germline V and J ends were trimmed by 6 bases and 6 bases, with 9 bases remaining between them. This CDR3 is built from 12 residues. The DNA for the CDR3 is TGTGCCAGCAGCTCGTCCCCAAACACCATATATTTT. It yields the protein CASSSSPNTIYF.

J is TRBJ1-5 and V is TRBV4-1, with 7 bases aligning to TRBD1. Germline-derived CDR1 and CDR2 are MGHRA and YSYEKL. The V gene end was trimmed by 7 bases and the J gene end by 1 base; junction bases not matched to a gene: 4. This CDR3 region has 14 residues. The CDR3 nucleotides read TGCGCCAGCACGACAGGGATAAGCAATCAGCCCCAGCATTTT. Its protein is CASTTGISNQPQHF.

The chain couples TRBV7-2 to TRBJ2-3; 8 positions match TRBD1. Germline loops: CDR1 SGHTA, CDR2 FQGNSA. Trimming at V came to 3 bases and at J to 3 bases, leaving 11 bases not matched to a gene. This CDR3 is 17 amino acids long. The CDR3 DNA is TGTGCCAGCAGCTTTCTTGGACAGGGCTTGGTTACAGATACGCAGTATTTT. Residues: CASSFLGQGLVTDTQYF.

This chain connects TRBV18 to TRBJ2-3, with 8 bases aligning to TRBD1. Germline-derived CDR1 and CDR2 are KGHSH and LQKENI. This CDR3 has 15 amino acids. With 3 bases clipped from V and 0 bases from J, the junction kept 2 bases outside the gene matches. CDR3 in DNA: TGTGCCAGCTCACCTGGACAGGGAAGCACAGATACGCAGTATTTT. It translates to CASSPGQGSTDTQYF.

The chain has TRBV13 and TRBJ2-7, with 15 nucleotides matching TRBD2. This CDR3 has 17 residues. The germline V gene has CDR1 PRHDT and CDR2 FYEKMQ (reference sequence). V shed 5 bases and J 0 bases; nucleotides not matched to a gene: 5. CDR3 sequence: CASSAGTSGGSSYEQYF. The DNA for the CDR3 is TGTGCCAGCAGCGCGGGGACTAGCGGGGGGAGCTCCTACGAGCAGTACTTC.

The chain combines TRBV10-3 with TRBJ1-2; TRBD1 is a possible D gene (6 bases). V shed 5 bases and J shed 4 bases, with 11 bases lying between them. Germline V gene lookup returns CDR1 ENHRY and CDR2 SYGVKD. The CDR3 loop spans 13 amino acids. The CDR3 DNA sequence: TGTGCCATCAGTACACAGGGATCCTATGGCTACACCTTC. Protein sequence: CAISTQGSYGYTF.

This clone has just one count. The chain has TRBV5-1 and TRBJ2-7; D is possibly TRBD1 (5 bases). Germline CDR1 and CDR2: SGHRS and YFSETQ. The germline V and J ends were trimmed by 5 bases and 1 base, with 13 bases remaining between them. CDR3 length: 14 residues. The CDR3 spells CASRTHSGSYEQYF. CDR3 coding DNA: TGCGCCAGCAGGACGCACTCAGGGTCCTACGAGCAGTACTTC.

The V call is TRBV5-1, the J call TRBJ1-2; D perhaps matches TRBD1 (6 bases). The CDR3 contains 15 residues. The germline V and J ends were trimmed by 4 bases and 4 bases, with 17 bases remaining between them. CDR1 is SGHRS, CDR2 YFSETQ, per germline. CDR3 residues: CASSREGGSSYGYTF. The CDR3 nucleotides read TGCGCCAGCAGCCGTGAGGGGGGGTCCTCCTATGGCTACACCTTC.